The subject of this entry is one T cell receptor beta chain. Its cognate antigen is unknown. These data are taken from a study of beta chain features in type 1 diabetes. Study conclusions and caveats: Lower insertion and higher deletion counts appeared at VDJ junctions in type 1 diabetes patients. A moderate, significant TCRB CDR3 shortening appeared in type 1 diabetes across four CD4+ subsets.

Since all of the isolated RNA was reverse transcribed, expressed TCRB transcripts were what got sequenced. Only in-frame clones appear in the TCRdb table, and some are missing; sequencing was by immunoSEQ multiplex PCR. The table lists about 710,000 clones, 11% to 15% of them singletons, with roughly 0.04% in the top ten. CDR1 is SGHRS and CDR2 is YFSETQ in the germline V gene. After removal of 4 bases from V and 1 base from J, the junction contained 8 bases not matched to a gene. The CDR3 spans 15 residues. The clonotype comes from a man between 18 and 35 years old with type 1 diabetes. The J gene is TRBJ2-7, the V gene TRBV5-1; 7 bases fit TRBD1. Input material: naive CD4+ T cells from blood. Here the CDR3 DNA reads TGCGCCAGCAGCCACGGGACAGCACCTTCCTACGAGCAGTACTTC. Residues: CASSHGTAPSYEQYF.